The clone carrying this T cell receptor (beta chain) has only a few counts. What it binds is not known. Libraries were prepared by immunoSEQ multiplex PCR; TCRdb keeps only in-frame clonotypes and omits some of them. The sample records about 40,000 clones, around 84% being singletons. The data are from a study of lymphopenia after photon versus proton radiotherapy. Study-wide results and limits: In patients who died, overall survival fell as post-nadir TCR diversity dropped more. Post-nadir diversity loss with photons came from oligoclonal expansion, particularly CD8+ Temra cells. Relative stability marked proton patients; photon patients lost diversity and naive cells. Authors raise, but do not show, better survival with proton therapy.

In germline, CDR1 is MNHEY, CDR2 SMNVEV (reference sequence). The V and J ends lost 4 bases and 0 bases respectively, with 7 bases between them. The CDR3 is 14 residues long. V usage is TRBV27 and J usage is TRBJ2-1; D could derive from TRBD1 or TRBD2 (5 bases each). This specimen consisted of peripheral blood, obtained from a patient treated with proton-based radiotherapy. This receptor was taken from a woman in her seventies with pancreatic cancer. Some clones in this sample may be carry-over from other donors' samples. CDR3 region: CASSSGRSYNEQFF. The CDR3 DNA reads as TGTGCCAGCAGTTCGGGGCGCTCCTACAATGAGCAGTTCTTC.